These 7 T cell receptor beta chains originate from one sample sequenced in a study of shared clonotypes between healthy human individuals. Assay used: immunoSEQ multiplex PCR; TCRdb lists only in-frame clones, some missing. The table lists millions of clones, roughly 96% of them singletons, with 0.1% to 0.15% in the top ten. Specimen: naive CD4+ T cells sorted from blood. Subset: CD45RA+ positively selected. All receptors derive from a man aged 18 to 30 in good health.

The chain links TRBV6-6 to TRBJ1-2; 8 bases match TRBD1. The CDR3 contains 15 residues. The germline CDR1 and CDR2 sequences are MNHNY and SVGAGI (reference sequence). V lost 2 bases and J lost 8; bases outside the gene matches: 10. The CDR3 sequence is CASSYPTGERKGYTF. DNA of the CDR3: TGTGCCAGCAGTTACCCGACAGGGGAGAGAAAGGGCTACACCTTC.

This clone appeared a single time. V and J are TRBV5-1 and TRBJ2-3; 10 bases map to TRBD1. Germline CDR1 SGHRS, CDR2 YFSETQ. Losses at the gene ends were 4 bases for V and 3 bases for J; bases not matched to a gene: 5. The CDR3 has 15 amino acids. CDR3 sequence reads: CASSLRGQGTDTQYF. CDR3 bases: TGCGCCAGCAGCCTACGGGGACAGGGGACAGATACGCAGTATTTT.

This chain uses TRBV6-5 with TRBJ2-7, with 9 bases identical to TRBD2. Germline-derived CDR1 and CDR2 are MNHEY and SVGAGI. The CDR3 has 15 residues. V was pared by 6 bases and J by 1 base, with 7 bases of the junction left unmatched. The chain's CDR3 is CASRTSGGGSYEQYF. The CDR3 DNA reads TGTGCCAGCAGGACTAGCGGAGGGGGGTCCTACGAGCAGTACTTC.

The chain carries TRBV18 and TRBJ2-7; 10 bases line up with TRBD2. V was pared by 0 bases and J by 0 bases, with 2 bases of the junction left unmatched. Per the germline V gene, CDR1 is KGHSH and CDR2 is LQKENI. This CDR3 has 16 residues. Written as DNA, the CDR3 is TGTGCCAGCTCACCACCCGTAGCGGGGGGCTCCTACGAGCAGTACTTC. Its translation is CASSPPVAGGSYEQYF.

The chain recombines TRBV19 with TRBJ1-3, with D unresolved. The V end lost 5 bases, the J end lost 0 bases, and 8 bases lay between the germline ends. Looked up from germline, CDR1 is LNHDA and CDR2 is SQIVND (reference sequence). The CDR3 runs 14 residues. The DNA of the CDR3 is TGTGCCAGTAGTCGGCAAAGCTCTGGAAACACCATATATTTT. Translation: CASSRQSSGNTIYF.

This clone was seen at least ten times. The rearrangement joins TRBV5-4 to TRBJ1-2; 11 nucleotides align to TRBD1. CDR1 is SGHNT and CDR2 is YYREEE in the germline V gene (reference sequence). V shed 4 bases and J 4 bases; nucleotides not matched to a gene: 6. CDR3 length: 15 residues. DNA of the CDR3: TGTGCCAGCAGCCCATCCGGACAGGGGGCCTATGGCTACACCTTC. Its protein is CASSPSGQGAYGYTF.

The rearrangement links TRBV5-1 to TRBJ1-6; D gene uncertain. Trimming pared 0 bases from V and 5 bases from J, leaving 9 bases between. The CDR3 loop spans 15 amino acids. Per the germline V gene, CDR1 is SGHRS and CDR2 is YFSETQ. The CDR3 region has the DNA TGCGCCAGCAGCTTGGGGCCGGCCGATAATTCACCCCTCCACTTT. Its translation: CASSLGPADNSPLHF. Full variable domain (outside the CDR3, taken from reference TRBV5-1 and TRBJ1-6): KAGVTQTPRYLIKTRGQQVTLSCSPISGHRSVSWYQQTPGQGLQFLFEYFSETQRNKGNFPGRFSGRQFSNSRSEMNVSTLELGDSALYLCASSLGPADNSPLHFGNGTRLTVT.